This TCR beta chain was captured in a study of blood T cell repertoires in COVID-19 (dated by TCRdb to the early 2020s). Background for the entire study: Collaborator samples came from the United States, Italy and Spain and covered acute and convalescent phases of COVID-19. The samples were drawn from two sources: the first 160 participants of the ongoing ImmuneRACE study, and about 1,300 subjects contributed by 6 global collaborators. Where available, HLA class I and class II types were taken from metadata supplied by the sample provider and were not determined by assay-based typing. The repertoires were released in a freely available public database intended as a resource for research on the immune response to SARS-CoV-2. Subjects who had been exposed to COVID-19, were actively infected with it, or had recovered from it provided the deeply sampled blood TCRbeta repertoires that made up the dataset. The material from the prospective study consisted of cDNA or gDNA derived from T cells, B-cell-depleted T cells, or PBMCs. A de-identified subject ID, COVID-19 status, age in years and sex were almost always included in the sample metadata.

About this clone itself: The antigen it binds to is not known. No base qualities exist here, and no much larger clone lies one base off it.

Participants in the prospective study were enrolled through a virtual design, were aged 18 to 89 years, and lived in approximately 25 United States geographic areas. To assign participants to cohorts, the prospective study relied on clinical history that participants themselves reported in a screening survey and a study questionnaire. Recovered participants in ImmuneRACE Cohort 3 were defined as having two consecutive negative NP/OP PCR tests, clearance from a healthcare professional, or resolution of symptoms. In the prospective study, whole blood, serum and a nasopharyngeal or oropharyngeal swab were collected from each participant by mobile phlebotomists. Participants in the prospective study had the option to provide additional blood draws and questionnaires over a roughly 2-month period. Prospective study blood samples were shipped either frozen or at room temperature before DNA extraction.

What the work shows at the level of the full study, not this receptor alone: Clinical and demographic metadata were provided uncurated, with the amount varying by source and participant.

TCRbeta CDR3 regions were amplified from genomic DNA using the immunoSEQ Assay, a bias-controlled multiplex PCR. In the authors' own workflow: Nucleated cell counts per sample were estimated from amplification of reference gene primers within the assay. Sequence reads were collapsed and filtered to measure the absolute abundance of every unique TCRbeta CDR3 rearrangement. For each sample, productive Simpson clonality was calculated as the square root of Simpson's diversity index across productive rearrangements. What TCRdb holds here is the immuneACCESS table cut down to in-frame rearrangements. Part of the clones is not present; checked against another copy, under half of the missing clones reflect an unresolved V gene, and the others are unexplained. V, J and clone size are taken as reported in that table, and D and trimming were inferred from the DNA itself. Recorded for this sample are a few hundred thousand clones; just under 90% of them occurred a single time. About a tenth of the sample comes from the top ten.

Sequencing was done on a sample of PBMCs or T cells enriched from blood (not recorded which). The sequence came from a woman aged 45 to 65 who had recovered from COVID-19.

The nucleotide sequence reads TGTGCCAGCAGCTACACAGGGGGCCCCTACAATGAGCAGTTCTTC. It is translated as CASSYTGGPYNEQFF. The chain employs TRBV7-2 and TRBJ2-1; 9 bases in the junction line up with TRBD1. Unmatched junction bases come to 3, with V trimmed by 4 bases and J by 2 bases. The germline V gene gives CDR1 as SGHTA and CDR2 as FQGNSA. Inclusive of the bounding cysteine and phenylalanine, the CDR3 is 15 residues long. Only CDR3 DNA is held: 45 bases, read in frame from base 1.